This T cell receptor (beta chain) was recovered during a study of blood T cell repertoires in COVID-19. Study at large: The United States, Italy and Spain were the sources of the acute and convalescent COVID-19 samples.

Germline CDR1 reads LNHDA; CDR2 reads SQIVND (reference sequence). The CDR3 is 14 amino acids. Unmatched junction bases numbered 0, after V lost 4 bases and J lost 0 bases. Original processing notes: Amplification of reference gene primers provided the estimated nucleated cell counts. Clones were sequenced by immunoSEQ multiplex PCR, and TCRdb holds only the in-frame ones, with some missing. That table furnishes V, J and clone size, whereas the DNA furnished D and trimming. The data show over 200,000 clones, 75% to 85% seen once. Sequencing input: peripheral blood. V usage is TRBV19 and J usage is TRBJ2-7; TRBD1 matches 10 bases. The TCR originated in a man aged 40-49 years who had recovered from COVID-19. The CDR3 region is CASSRTGGSYEQYF. As DNA, the CDR3 is TGTGCCAGTAGTAGGACAGGGGGCTCCTACGAGCAGTACTTC.